One sample yielded the 25 T cell receptor beta chains listed below, sequenced in a study of blood T cell repertoires in COVID-19. Produced via immunoSEQ multiplex PCR; TCRdb's table is partial and in-frame only. The sample lists fewer than 250,000 clones; less than 90% were seen once. The sample comprised peripheral blood. Receptors were obtained from a man between 35 and 55 years old with acute or convalescent COVID-19.

V and J are TRBV30 and TRBJ1-6; D may be TRBD1 (5 bases). The CDR3 consists of 13 residues. Germline V gene lookup returns CDR1 GTSNPN and CDR2 SVGIG (reference sequence). V shed 0 bases and J shed 6 bases, with 6 bases lying between them. CDR3 region: CAWSVTANSPLHF. The CDR3 bases are TGTGCCTGGAGTGTGACAGCTAATTCACCCCTCCACTTT.

Only one count was recorded for this clone. The J gene is TRBJ1-2, the V gene TRBV3-1 (or the pseudogene TRBV3-2); D call uncertain. Germline V gene lookup returns CDR1 LGHDT and CDR2 YNNKEL (reference sequence). The ends were cut back, 0 bases at V and 4 bases at J, with 12 bases in the middle. This CDR3 is built from 15 residues. CDR3 nucleotide sequence: TGTGCCAGCAGCCAAGATTGGCGCGGAACCTATGGCTACACCTTC. Protein sequence: CASSQDWRGTYGYTF.

This clone has a handful of counts. The chain joins TRBV7-6 to TRBJ2-2; TRBD2 matches 9 bases. CDR3 length equals 17 residues. Germline V gene data show CDR1 as SGHVS and CDR2 as FNYEAQ. The V segment lost 3 bases and the J segment 1 base; nucleotides outside the gene matches: 6. CDR3 sequence: CASSFELLAGNTGELFF. CDR3 DNA: TGTGCCAGCAGCTTCGAACTACTAGCGGGGAACACCGGGGAGCTGTTTTTT.

CDR3 bases: TGTGCCAGCAGCTTAGCCAGGGACTACGAGCAGTACTTC. It translates to CASSLARDYEQYF. The gene calls are TRBV7-2 and TRBJ2-7; TRBD1 might be the D (5 bases). Germline V lookup: CDR1 SGHTA, CDR2 FQGNSA. The CDR3 covers 13 residues. The V gene lost 0 bases and the J gene lost 3 bases, with 6 bases spanning the gap.

The CDR3 DNA is TGTGCCAGCGAAAGGGGCACCGGGGAGCTGTTTTTT. Translated, it gives CASERGTGELFF. This chain joins TRBV28 and TRBJ2-2; a weak D match, TRBD1 (5 bases). The CDR3 has 12 residues. Germline V gene data show CDR1 as MDHEN and CDR2 as SYDVKM. Trimming removed 8 bases at V and 4 bases at J, with 8 bases between.

The gene calls are TRBV7-8 and TRBJ2-7, with 8 bases matching TRBD1. Germline trimming cut 5 bases from V and 2 bases from J; bases unmatched to any gene: 8. This CDR3 contains 15 residues. CDR1 is SGHVS, CDR2 FQNEAQ, per germline. In DNA, the CDR3 is TGTGCCAGCAGCGACTCCCGGACAGGGCCCTACGAGCAGTACTTC. Translation gives CASSDSRTGPYEQYF.

V is TRBV2 and J is TRBJ2-4; no clear D. This CDR3 has 18 residues. Germline V gene sequence: CDR1 SNHLY, CDR2 FYNNEI. Trimming took off 8 bases at V and 0 bases at J, with 23 bases between the two ends. The CDR3 protein is CASDTLIDTYLAKNIQYF. CDR3 DNA: TGTGCCAGCGACACCTTGATCGACACCTACCTAGCCAAAAACATTCAGTACTTC.

This clone has a single count. The V gene is TRBV19, the J gene TRBJ1-1; tentatively, D is TRBD1 (5 bases). The V end lost 4 bases, the J end lost 5 bases, and 17 bases lay between the germline ends. The germline gives CDR1 LNHDA, CDR2 SQIVND (reference sequence). The CDR3 sequence is 15 residues long. This chain's CDR3 is CASSTGPRGRTEAFF. The DNA of the CDR3 is TGTGCCAGTAGTACTGGACCCCGGGGGAGAACTGAAGCTTTCTTT.

The V gene is TRBV7-8, the J gene TRBJ2-5; D gene uncertain. This CDR3 comprises 16 residues. V lost 6 bases and J 2 bases, leaving 19 bases between the germline ends. Germline V gene sequence: CDR1 SGHVS, CDR2 FQNEAQ. The DNA for the CDR3 is TGTGCCAGCAGTTCCAGACTTGTATACTCTCAAGAGACCCAGTACTTC. Its translation is CASSSRLVYSQETQYF.

The chain links TRBV9 to TRBJ2-7; 9 bases are shared with TRBD2. Germline CDR1 is SGDLS and CDR2 is YYNGEE. The CDR3 is 15 residues long. The trim removed 4 bases at V and 2 bases at J, leaving 7 bases unmatched. CDR3 bases: TGTGCCAGCAGCCCCGGTTCTAGCGGGGCCTACGAGCAGTACTTC. Translated, it gives CASSPGSSGAYEQYF. The full variable domain, its missing parts supplied by reference TRBV9 and TRBJ2-7, is DSGVTQTPKHLITATGQRVTLRCSPRSGDLSVYWYQQSLDQGLQFLIQYYNGEERAKGNILERFSAQQFPDLHSELNLSSLELGDSALYFCASSPGSSGAYEQYFGPGTRLTVT.

The chain recombines TRBV28 with TRBJ2-3, with 7 positions matching TRBD2. J gave up 3 bases and V 1 base, and 7 bases lay outside the gene matches. Germline CDR1 MDHEN, CDR2 SYDVKM. This CDR3 contains 16 residues. CDR3 loop: CASSLYGGGHTDTQYF. For the CDR3, the DNA is TGTGCCAGCAGTTTATATGGGGGAGGGCATACAGATACGCAGTATTTT.

The V gene is TRBV10-3, the J gene TRBJ2-3, with 11 bases matching TRBD2. V lost 6 bases, J lost 3 bases, and 5 bases stayed unmatched. CDR3 length: 15 amino acids. Germline V gives CDR1 ENHRY, CDR2 SYGVKD. CDR3 protein: CAIRPGLAVTDTQYF. The CDR3 bases are TGTGCCATCAGGCCGGGACTAGCGGTGACAGATACGCAGTATTTT.

In nucleotides, the CDR3 is TGCGCCAGCAGTGTAGGTACAGGGAATACTGAAGCTTTCTTT. This codes for CASSVGTGNTEAFF. The chain employs TRBV10-1 and TRBJ1-1, with D possibly TRBD1 on 6 matching bases. V was trimmed by 4 bases and J by 5 bases, leaving 14 bases between them. Germline CDR1 reads WNHNN; CDR2 reads SYGVQD (reference sequence). This CDR3 is 14 amino acids long.

V gene TRBV19 combines with J gene TRBJ2-4; 7 bases agree with TRBD1. Trimming took 2 bases from V and 7 from J; bases not matched to a gene: 5. Germline assignment: CDR1 LNHDA and CDR2 SQIVND (reference sequence). The CDR3 extends over 14 amino acids. CDR3 in DNA: TGTGCCAGTAGTATAAGGGGGCAGGGGAACATTCAGTACTTC. It specifies CASSIRGQGNIQYF.

This chain connects TRBV11-2 to TRBJ2-5; 12 nucleotides align to TRBD2. The CDR3 is 15 residues long. V shed 4 bases and J 4 bases; nucleotides not matched to a gene: 4. CDR1 and CDR2 (germline): SGHAT, FQNNGV. CDR3 loop: CASSSSGGAIETQYF. DNA for the CDR3: TGTGCCAGCAGCTCTAGCGGGGGGGCCATAGAGACCCAGTACTTC. Combining the CDR3 with reference TRBV11-2 and TRBJ2-5 gives the whole variable domain EAGVAQSPRYKIIEKRQSVAFWCNPISGHATLYWYQQILGQGPKLLIQFQNNGVVDDSQLPKDRFSAERLKGVDSTLKIQPAKLEDSAVYLCASSSSGGAIETQYFGPGTRLLVL.

This rearrangement joins TRBV5-1 to TRBJ1-1; TRBD1 matches 9 bases. CDR3 length: 14 residues. Germline V gene sequence: CDR1 SGHRS, CDR2 YFSETQ. V was pared by 3 bases and J by 4 bases, with 4 bases of the junction left unmatched. The CDR3 region is CASSSGQGFTEAFF. The CDR3 DNA reads as TGCGCCAGCAGCTCGGGACAGGGATTCACTGAAGCTTTCTTT.

This chain joins TRBV7-8 and TRBJ1-1; tentatively, D is TRBD1 (6 bases). The CDR3 totals 19 residues. The germline V gene has CDR1 SGHVS and CDR2 FQNEAQ. V was pared by 5 bases and J by 5 bases, with 30 bases between. CDR3 protein: CASSLPQTAYSQGSTEAFF. CDR3 bases: TGTGCCAGCAGCCTACCCCAGACGGCCTACTCACAGGGAAGTACTGAAGCTTTCTTT.

This chain uses TRBV12-3 or TRBV12-4 with TRBJ1-2; 11 nucleotides line up with TRBD1. The CDR3 length is 13 residues. Trimming removed 6 bases from V and 4 bases from J; junction bases left unmatched: 1. In nucleotides, the CDR3 is TGTGCCAGCAGAGGGACAGGGGGCTATGGCTACACCTTC. Its translation is CASRGTGGYGYTF.

The chain has TRBV3-1 (or the pseudogene TRBV3-2) and TRBJ2-2, with D tentatively TRBD1 (5 bases). The CDR3 length is 16 residues. Germline lookup yields CDR1 LGHDT and CDR2 YNNKEL (reference sequence). Trimming pared 4 bases from V and 3 bases from J, leaving 15 bases between. As DNA, the CDR3 is TGTGCCAGCAGCCCGCGACAGAATTATCACACCGGGGAGCTGTTTTTT. Its protein is CASSPRQNYHTGELFF.

The chain recombines TRBV3-1 (or the pseudogene TRBV3-2) with TRBJ1-4, with 7 bases lining up with TRBD1. The J segment lost 10 bases and the V segment lost 5 bases, leaving 7 bases of the junction unmatched. Germline CDR1 reads LGHDT; CDR2 reads YNNKEL (reference sequence). This CDR3 contains 13 residues. CDR3 sequence reads: CASSFTGEGKLFF. The CDR3 DNA sequence: TGTGCCAGCAGCTTTACAGGGGAAGGAAAACTGTTTTTT.

This clone showed up just a few times. V gene TRBV19 combines with J gene TRBJ1-1; perhaps TRBD1 as D (5 bases). This CDR3 contains 15 residues. Trimming shortened V by 3 bases and J by 7 bases, and 18 bases separated the two germline ends. CDR1 is LNHDA and CDR2 is SQIVND in the germline V gene (reference sequence). CDR3 DNA sequence: TGTGCCAGTAGTATGTTCTTAGGACCGGGGGTTGAAGCTTTCTTT. Translated: CASSMFLGPGVEAFF. Using reference TRBV19 and TRBJ1-1 for the parts outside the CDR3, the full variable domain is DGGITQSPKYLFRKEGQNVTLSCEQNLNHDAMYWYRQDPGQGLRLIYYSQIVNDFQKGDIAEGYSVSREKKESFPLTVTSAQKNPTAFYLCASSMFLGPGVEAFFGQGTRLTVV.

V gene TRBV11-2 combines with J gene TRBJ2-3, with TRBD1 matching over 10 bases. Germline loops: CDR1 SGHAT, CDR2 FQNNGV. Trimming took 4 bases from V and 3 from J; bases not matched to a gene: 10. The CDR3 sequence is 17 residues long. The CDR3 is CASSSREGDRGTDTQYF. CDR3 coding DNA: TGTGCCAGCAGCTCCCGAGAGGGGGACAGGGGTACAGATACGCAGTATTTT. The full variable domain, with the rest looked up from reference TRBV11-2 and TRBJ2-3, is EAGVAQSPRYKIIEKRQSVAFWCNPISGHATLYWYQQILGQGPKLLIQFQNNGVVDDSQLPKDRFSAERLKGVDSTLKIQPAKLEDSAVYLCASSSREGDRGTDTQYFGPGTRLTVL.

J is TRBJ2-2 and V is TRBV27; the match to TRBD2 covers 14 bases. The CDR3 is 16 amino acids. Germline trimming cut 5 bases from V and 7 bases from J; bases unmatched to any gene: 6. Germline V CDR1 and CDR2: MNHEY, SMNVEV (reference sequence). The CDR3 sequence: CASSLTSGRAGGELFF. CDR3 in DNA: TGTGCCAGCAGTCTGACTAGCGGGAGGGCCGGCGGGGAGCTGTTTTTT.

This chain connects TRBV18 to TRBJ1-1, with D possibly being TRBD1 (6 bases). Trimming removed 3 bases at V and 2 bases at J, with 22 bases between. The CDR3 totals 18 residues. Germline V gene data show CDR1 as KGHSH and CDR2 as LQKENI. CDR3 sequence reads: CASSPPSALQGSNTEAFF. In DNA form, the CDR3 reads TGTGCCAGCTCACCCCCCTCGGCCCTACAGGGAAGTAACACTGAAGCTTTCTTT.

The chain employs TRBV6-5 and TRBJ2-4; 9 nucleotides match TRBD1. The germline V gene has CDR1 MNHEY and CDR2 SVGAGI. With 5 bases clipped from V and 4 bases from J, the junction kept 3 bases outside the gene matches. CDR3 length: 14 residues. The CDR3 spells CASSNDRGKNIQYF. DNA for the CDR3: TGTGCCAGCAGTAACGACAGGGGGAAAAACATTCAGTACTTC.